The clone carrying this T cell receptor (beta chain) was counted ten times or more. Its matching antigen is unknown. The data stem from a study of Graves' ophthalmopathy and Graves' hyperthyroidism. Clinicians diagnosed using symptoms, serum thyroxine, TRAb, thyroid ultrasound and orbital computed tomography. Germline-derived CDR1 and CDR2 are SEHNR and FQNEAQ (reference sequence). This CDR3 contains 15 residues. V lost 5 bases and J lost 0, with 14 bases in between. Findings and limits, study-wide: The model achieved approximately 71% sensitivity and 72.22% specificity for ophthalmopathy progression. Most thyroid clonotypes with frequency above 0.001 were detected in blood too.

RNA transcripts yielded amplified TCR beta CDR3 regions. Following a first-round RT-PCR that used HTBI primers, a second-round multiplex PCR was carried out. One entry per CDR3 protein, called by TCRdb with MiXCR from the multiplex PCR reads. The sample yields 150,000 or so distinct CDR3 sequences, around two fifths seen once. The receptor's source is a woman aged 40 to 55 with Graves' ophthalmopathy. Sequencing input: peripheral blood. The chain joins TRBV7-9 to TRBJ2-7; D perhaps matches TRBD1 (5 bases). CDR3: CASSPTGLRSYEQYF. CDR3 DNA sequence: TGTGCCAGCAGCCCCACAGGTCTTCGCTCCTACGAGCAGTACTTC.